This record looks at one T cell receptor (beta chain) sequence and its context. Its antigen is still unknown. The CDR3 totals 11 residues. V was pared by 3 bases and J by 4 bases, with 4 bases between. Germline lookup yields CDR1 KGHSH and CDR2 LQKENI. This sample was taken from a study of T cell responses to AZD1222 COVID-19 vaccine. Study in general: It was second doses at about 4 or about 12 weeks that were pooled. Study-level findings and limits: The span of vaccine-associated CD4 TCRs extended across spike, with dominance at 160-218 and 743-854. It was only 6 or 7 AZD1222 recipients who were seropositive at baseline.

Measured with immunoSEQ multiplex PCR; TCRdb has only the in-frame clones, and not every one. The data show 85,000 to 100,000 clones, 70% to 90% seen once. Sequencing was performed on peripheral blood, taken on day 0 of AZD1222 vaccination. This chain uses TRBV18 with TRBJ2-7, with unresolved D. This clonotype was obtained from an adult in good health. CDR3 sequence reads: CASSPRYEQYF. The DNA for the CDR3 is TGTGCCAGCTCACCGCGTTACGAGCAGTACTTC.